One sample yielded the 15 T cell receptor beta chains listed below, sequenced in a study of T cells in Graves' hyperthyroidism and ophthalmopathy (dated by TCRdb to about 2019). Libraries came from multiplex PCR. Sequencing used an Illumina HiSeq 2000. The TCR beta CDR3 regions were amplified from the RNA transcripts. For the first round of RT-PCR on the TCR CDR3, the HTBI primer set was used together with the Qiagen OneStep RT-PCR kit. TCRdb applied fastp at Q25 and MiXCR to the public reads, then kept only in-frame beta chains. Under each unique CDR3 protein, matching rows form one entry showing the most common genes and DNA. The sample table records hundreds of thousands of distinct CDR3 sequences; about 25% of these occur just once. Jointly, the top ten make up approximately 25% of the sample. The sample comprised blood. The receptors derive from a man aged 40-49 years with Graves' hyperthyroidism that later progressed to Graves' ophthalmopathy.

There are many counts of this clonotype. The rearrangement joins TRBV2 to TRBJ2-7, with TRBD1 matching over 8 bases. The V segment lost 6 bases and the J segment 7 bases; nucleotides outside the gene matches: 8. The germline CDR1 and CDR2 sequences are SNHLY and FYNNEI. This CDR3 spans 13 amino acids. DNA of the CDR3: TGTGCCAGCAGGCAGCAGGGGGCACGGGAGCAGTACTTC. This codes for CASRQQGAREQYF.

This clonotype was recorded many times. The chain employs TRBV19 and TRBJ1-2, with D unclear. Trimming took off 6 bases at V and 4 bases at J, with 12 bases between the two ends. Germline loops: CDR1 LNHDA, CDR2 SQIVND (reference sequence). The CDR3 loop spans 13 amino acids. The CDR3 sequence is CASSPGLTYGYTF. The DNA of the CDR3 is TGTGCCAGTAGCCCCGGGTTGACCTATGGCTACACCTTC.

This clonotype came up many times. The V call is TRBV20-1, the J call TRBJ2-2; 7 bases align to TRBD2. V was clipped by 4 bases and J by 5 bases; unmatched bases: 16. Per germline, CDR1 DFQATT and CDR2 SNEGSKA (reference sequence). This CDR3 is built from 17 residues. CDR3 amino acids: CSANSGPAGMETGELFF. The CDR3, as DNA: TGCAGTGCTAATTCAGGACCAGCGGGAATGGAAACCGGGGAGCTGTTTTTT.

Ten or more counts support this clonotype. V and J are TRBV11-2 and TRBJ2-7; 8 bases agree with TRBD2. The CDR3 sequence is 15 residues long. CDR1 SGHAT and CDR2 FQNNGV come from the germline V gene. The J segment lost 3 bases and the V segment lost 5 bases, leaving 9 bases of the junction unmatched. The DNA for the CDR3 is TGTGCCAGCAGCCGGAGCGGGAGTTCTGACTACGAGCAGTACTTC. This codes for CASSRSGSSDYEQYF. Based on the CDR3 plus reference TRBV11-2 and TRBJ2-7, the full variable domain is EAGVAQSPRYKIIEKRQSVAFWCNPISGHATLYWYQQILGQGPKLLIQFQNNGVVDDSQLPKDRFSAERLKGVDSTLKIQPAKLEDSAVYLCASSRSGSSDYEQYFGPGTRLTVT.

CDR3 sequence (DNA): TGTGCCAGCAGCGAAAAGGCGGGGAGCTCCTACGAGCAGTACTTC. Translated, it gives CASSEKAGSSYEQYF. The gene calls are TRBV11-1 and TRBJ2-7, with D possibly matching TRBD2 (6 bases). CDR1 is SGHAT, CDR2 FQDESV, per germline (reference sequence). The V end was cut by 5 bases, the J end by 0 bases, with 14 bases between. This CDR3 has 15 amino acids. The whole variable domain, remainder taken from reference TRBV11-1 and TRBJ2-7, is EAEVAQSPRYKITEKSQAVAFWCDPISGHATLYWYRQILGQGPELLVQFQDESVVDDSQLPKDRFSAERLKGVDSTLKIQPAELGDSAMYLCASSEKAGSSYEQYFGPGTRLTVT.

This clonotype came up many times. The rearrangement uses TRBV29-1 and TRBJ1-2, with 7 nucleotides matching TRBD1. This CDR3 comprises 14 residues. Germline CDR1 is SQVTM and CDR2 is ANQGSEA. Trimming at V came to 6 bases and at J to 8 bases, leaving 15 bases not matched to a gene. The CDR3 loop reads CSVQSPGQIDGYTF. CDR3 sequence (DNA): TGCAGCGTGCAAAGCCCGGGACAGATAGACGGCTACACCTTC.

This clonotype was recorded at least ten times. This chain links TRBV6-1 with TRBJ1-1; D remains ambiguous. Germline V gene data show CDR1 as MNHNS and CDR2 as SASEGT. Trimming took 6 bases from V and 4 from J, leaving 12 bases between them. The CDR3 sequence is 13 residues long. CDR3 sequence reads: CASSSQSLTEAFF. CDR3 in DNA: TGTGCCAGCAGCTCACAGAGCCTCACTGAAGCTTTCTTT.

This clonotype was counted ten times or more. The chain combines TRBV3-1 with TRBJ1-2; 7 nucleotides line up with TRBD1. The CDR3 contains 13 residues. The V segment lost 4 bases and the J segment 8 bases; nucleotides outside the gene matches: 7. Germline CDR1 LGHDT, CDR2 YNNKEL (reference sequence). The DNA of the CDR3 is TGTGCCAGCAGCCCCAGAACAGGGGACGGCTACACCTTC. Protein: CASSPRTGDGYTF.

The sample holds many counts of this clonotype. The DNA of the CDR3 is TGCAGTGCTCCCGGGACGGCCTACGAGCAGTACTTC. This encodes CSAPGTAYEQYF. This chain uses TRBV20-1 with TRBJ2-7; the D call may be TRBD1 or TRBD2 (5 bases each). The germline gives CDR1 DFQATT, CDR2 SNEGSKA (reference sequence). The germline V and J ends were trimmed by 5 bases and 2 bases, with 10 bases remaining between them. The CDR3 runs 12 residues.

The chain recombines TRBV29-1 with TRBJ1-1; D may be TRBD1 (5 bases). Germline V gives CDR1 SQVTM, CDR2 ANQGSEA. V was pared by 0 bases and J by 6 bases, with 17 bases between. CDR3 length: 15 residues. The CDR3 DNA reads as TGCAGCGTTGAAGATCCGGACAAGTCAGACCCTGAAGCTTTCTTT. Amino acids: CSVEDPDKSDPEAFF.

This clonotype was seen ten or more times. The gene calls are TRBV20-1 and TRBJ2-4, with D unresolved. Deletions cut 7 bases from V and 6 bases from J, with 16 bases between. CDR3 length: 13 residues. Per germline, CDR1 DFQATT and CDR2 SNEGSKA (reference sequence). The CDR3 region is CSVRSDRLNIQYF. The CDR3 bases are TGCAGTGTTCGATCGGACCGTCTAAACATTCAGTACTTC.

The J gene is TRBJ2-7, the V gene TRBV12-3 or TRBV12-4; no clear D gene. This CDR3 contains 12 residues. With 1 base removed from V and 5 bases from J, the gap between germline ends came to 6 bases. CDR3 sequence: CASSLDRDEQYF. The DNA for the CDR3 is TGTGCCAGCAGTTTAGACCGGGACGAGCAGTACTTC.

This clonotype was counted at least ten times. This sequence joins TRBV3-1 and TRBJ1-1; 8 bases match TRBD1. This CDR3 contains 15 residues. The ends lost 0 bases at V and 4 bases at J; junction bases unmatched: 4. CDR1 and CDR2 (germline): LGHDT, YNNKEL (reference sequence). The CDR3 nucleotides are TGTGCCAGCAGCCAAGAAGGACAGGGATTCACTGAAGCTTTCTTT. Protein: CASSQEGQGFTEAFF.

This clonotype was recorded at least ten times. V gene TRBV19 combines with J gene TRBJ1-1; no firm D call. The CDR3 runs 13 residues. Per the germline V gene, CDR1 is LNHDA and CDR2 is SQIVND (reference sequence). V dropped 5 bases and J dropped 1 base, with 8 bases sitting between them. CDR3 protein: CASSPNRNTEAFF. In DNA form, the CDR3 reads TGTGCCAGTAGTCCGAACAGGAACACTGAAGCTTTCTTT. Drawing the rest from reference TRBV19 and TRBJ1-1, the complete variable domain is DGGITQSPKYLFRKEGQNVTLSCEQNLNHDAMYWYRQDPGQGLRLIYYSQIVNDFQKGDIAEGYSVSREKKESFPLTVTSAQKNPTAFYLCASSPNRNTEAFFGQGTRLTVV.

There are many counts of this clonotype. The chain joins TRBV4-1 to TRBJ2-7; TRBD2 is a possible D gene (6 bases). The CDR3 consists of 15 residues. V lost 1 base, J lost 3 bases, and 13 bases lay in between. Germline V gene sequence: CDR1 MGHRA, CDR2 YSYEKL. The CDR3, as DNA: TGCGCCAGCAGCCAAGCCGGGGGATCCCTCTACGAGCAGTACTTC. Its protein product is CASSQAGGSLYEQYF.